This T cell receptor (beta chain) was sequenced during a study of cytomegalovirus exposure and HLA in healthy donors. Trimming removed 3 bases from V and 5 bases from J, with 8 bases in between. This CDR3 spans 12 amino acids. Germline assignment: CDR1 KGHSH and CDR2 LQKENI. Study outcomes and limitations: Other equally common chains were less clonally expanded than HLA-associated TCR beta chains, a later analysis showed. Segments of the TCR beta V type were, in most cases, productive about 87% or about 30% of the time in an earlier analysis. A link between a missense DCLRE1C variant and TCR beta V- and J-gene trimming emerged from a later analysis.

60 Vbeta and 13 Jbeta primers were used in PCR. The data were produced by immunoSEQ multiplex PCR, yet TCRdb's version contains in-frame clones alone and is incomplete. The sample has 120,000 or so clones; 78% are singletons. Of note for this clone: Its matching antigen is unknown.

The J gene is TRBJ2-7, the V gene TRBV18, with D perhaps TRBD1 (5 bases). The TCR sequence derives from a man aged 25-40 years in good health and CMV-seropositive. Sequencing was carried out using PBMCs. The CDR3 DNA reads TGTGCCAGCTCACCGGGCAGGGACGAGCAGTACTTC. This translates into CASSPGRDEQYF.